The 11 T cell receptor beta chains presented below share a single source sample, sequenced in a study of T-cell reconstitution after alpha-beta-depleted transplantation in children. Unique molecular identifiers were incorporated during preparation of the TCRbeta library. TCRdb fed the PCR reads into MiXCR, producing one record per CDR3 protein. The sample includes 200,000 to 300,000 distinct CDR3 sequences, about 12% of them seen just once. Here the sequenced sample was PBMCs from the stem cell graft donor, taken from the stem cell graft. These receptors were taken from a human donor who donated a stem cell graft to a child with acute lymphoblastic leukemia.

This clonotype was detected ten times or more. V is TRBV6-1 and J is TRBJ2-4, with a weak D call TRBD1 (6 bases). From germline, CDR1 is MNHNS and CDR2 SASEGT. The CDR3 spans 16 residues. V was cut by 1 base and J by 0 bases, with 10 bases left in between. Here the CDR3 DNA reads TGTGCCAGCAGTGAAGAAAGGGGGATAGCCAAAAACATTCAGTACTTC. Protein product: CASSEERGIAKNIQYF.

This clonotype was seen many times. This chain joins TRBV12-3 or TRBV12-4 and TRBJ2-1, with a tentative D call TRBD2 (6 bases). Trimming pared 6 bases from V and 1 base from J, leaving 22 bases between. The CDR3 has 18 residues. The CDR3 bases are TGTGCCAGCAGCAAGGTTTATCTGCGGGAAAAATCCTACAATGAGCAGTTCTTC. Its protein product is CASSKVYLREKSYNEQFF.

This clonotype was seen many times. This sequence joins TRBV24-1 and TRBJ2-1; tentatively, D is TRBD2 (6 bases). The germline CDR1 and CDR2 sequences are KGHDR and SFDVKD. This CDR3 comprises 16 residues. V shed 5 bases and J shed 7 bases, with 20 bases lying between them. Written as DNA, the CDR3 is TGTGCCACCAGTGCTCTGAGCGGGTGGGCGATGAATGAGCAGTTCTTC. Its translation is CATSALSGWAMNEQFF.

This clonotype has ten or more counts. V and J are TRBV19 and TRBJ1-4, with D perhaps matching TRBD1 (5 bases). Germline V lookup: CDR1 LNHDA, CDR2 SQIVND (reference sequence). Between the trimmed V and J ends, which lost 9 bases and 5 bases, there was a span of 13 bases. The CDR3 totals 13 residues. DNA of the CDR3: TGTGCCAGCCGGGGAGGGGCGAATGAAAAACTGTTTTTT. Amino acid sequence: CASRGGANEKLFF.

The table lists this clonotype with many counts. The chain recombines TRBV6-2 or TRBV6-3 with TRBJ2-1; 9 nucleotides align to TRBD1. CDR1 and CDR2 (germline): MNHEY, SVGEGT. This CDR3 is 16 amino acids long. V was clipped by 1 base and J by 7 bases; unmatched bases: 8. Here the CDR3 DNA reads TGTGCCAGCAGTTACTTAAACAGGGGGCGGTCGAATGAGCAGTTCTTC. Residues: CASSYLNRGRSNEQFF.

This clonotype has more than one count but fewer than ten. The chain links TRBV19 to TRBJ1-1, with D perhaps TRBD1 (5 bases). The CDR3 extends over 13 amino acids. Looked up from germline, CDR1 is LNHDA and CDR2 is SQIVND (reference sequence). Trimming took 3 bases from V and 4 from J, leaving 9 bases between them. The CDR3 nucleotides are TGTGCCAGTAGTATCGGGACGAGCACTGAAGCTTTCTTT. Translating it yields CASSIGTSTEAFF.

The chain couples TRBV12-3 or TRBV12-4 to TRBJ2-1, with 7 positions matching TRBD2. Trimming removed 5 bases from V and 0 bases from J; junction bases left unmatched: 10. This CDR3 spans 17 amino acids. This chain's CDR3 is CASSPGTTHSSYNEQFF. Here the CDR3 DNA reads TGTGCCAGCAGTCCCGGGACTACACATAGCTCCTACAATGAGCAGTTCTTC.

This clonotype occurred many times. V and J are TRBV5-1 and TRBJ1-1; 8 bases align to TRBD1. CDR3 length: 12 amino acids. The germline V gene has CDR1 SGHRS and CDR2 YFSETQ. V lost 6 bases, J lost 5 bases, and 3 bases stayed unmatched. The CDR3 DNA is TGCGCCAGCAACAGGGGGGGGACTGAAGCTTTCTTT. Protein: CASNRGGTEAFF.

Ten or more counts support this clonotype. The chain has TRBV20-1 and TRBJ1-1; TRBD1 might be the D (5 bases). V lost 8 bases to trimming and J lost 5 bases, with 18 bases between them. CDR3 length equals 13 residues. Looked up from germline, CDR1 is DFQATT and CDR2 is SNEGSKA (reference sequence). CDR3 in DNA: TGCAGTACCTCCCGGGCAGGGCGTACTGAAGCTTTCTTT. Translating gives CSTSRAGRTEAFF.

In its sample, this clonotype was seen many times. The chain combines TRBV7-2 with TRBJ1-6; D is possibly TRBD1 (5 bases). CDR3 size: 15 residues. Germline V gives CDR1 SGHTA, CDR2 FQGNSA. With 2 bases removed from V and 7 bases from J, the gap between germline ends came to 12 bases. Here the CDR3 reads CASSLRQLGNSPLHF. The CDR3 DNA reads TGTGCCAGCAGCTTAAGACAGCTTGGGAATTCACCCCTCCACTTT.

This clonotype was picked up many times. The V call is TRBV10-3, the J call TRBJ2-7; 8 bases fit TRBD1. The CDR3 sequence is 14 residues long. With V trimmed by 7 bases and J by 0 bases, 5 bases remained unmatched. The germline gives CDR1 ENHRY, CDR2 SYGVKD. CDR3 sequence: CAITRTGSSYEQYF. CDR3 in DNA: TGTGCCATCACCCGGACAGGGAGCTCCTACGAGCAGTACTTC.